The clone carrying this T cell receptor beta chain showed up many times. The antigen remains unidentified. Per the germline V gene, CDR1 is SGHTA and CDR2 is FQGNSA. Trimming cost V 5 bases and J 4 bases, with 11 bases left between them. The CDR3 runs to 13 residues. The data were obtained in a study of T cells after yellow fever vaccination. Study outcomes and limitations: Few clonotypes appeared in both CD4 and CD8 compartments. The bulk population could contribute abundant contaminating clonotypes to FACS-sorted repertoires.

5'RACE template switching produced TCR cDNA carrying a universal primer site and UMIs. TCRdb reanalysed the 5' RACE reads using MiXCR and keeps one entry per CDR3 protein. Among over 300,000 distinct CDR3 sequences, around 7.3% were seen once, and the ten largest hold roughly a sixth. The chain recombines TRBV7-2 with TRBJ2-5, with D perhaps TRBD1 (7 bases). This receptor was obtained from a man aged 18-30 years who received the YFV17D yellow fever vaccine. Source: PBMCs, taken more than 35 days after the first yellow fever vaccination. CDR3 residues: CASSRQGGETQYF. CDR3 nucleotide sequence: TGTGCCAGCAGCCGACAGGGAGGAGAGACCCAGTACTTC.